The sequence of this TCR beta chain was determined in a study of tumor and adjacent non-tumor tissue in lung cancer. Points from the study as a whole: TCR diversity was significantly greater in tumor than normal lung tissue. Tumor repertoires had a smaller top 100 clone share than normal lung.

On this clonotype itself: What it binds is unknown.

The library came from three nested PCR rounds adapted from ARM-PCR protocols. TCRdb redid the calling of the multiplex PCR reads with MiXCR, one entry per CDR3 protein. The sample gives around 86,000 distinct CDR3 sequences, around 77% of which show up once; approximately 10% is in the top ten. No cell sorting was done before RNA was extracted from the tissue. Donors were chemotherapy-naive, newly diagnosed lung cancer surgical patients in China, August–late 2014. The source material was lung tumor tissue. The sequence derives from a woman in her 40s with non-small cell lung cancer.

CDR3 in amino acids: CASNTGQKRVNYGYTF. For the CDR3, the DNA is TGTGCCAGCAACACGGGACAGAAGAGGGTGAATTATGGCTACACCTTC. The V call is TRBV6-6, the J call TRBJ1-2, with 7 bases identical to TRBD1. CDR1 and CDR2 (germline): MNHNY, SVGAGI (reference sequence). The CDR3 loop spans 16 amino acids. J lost 5 bases, V lost 7 bases, and 16 bases had no gene match.